This T cell receptor (beta chain) was sequenced in a study of regulatory T cells in long-lasting Graves disease. The CDR3 is 13 residues long. Per germline, CDR1 SGHNT and CDR2 YYREEE (reference sequence). Trimming took 4 bases from V and 6 from J, leaving 12 bases between them. Time point described: newly diagnosed GD, antithyroid drugs for less than 3 months. From PBMCs, RNA was extracted and then used to make the TCR library. With iRepertoire HTBI primers and Arm-PCR of CDR3 regions, TCR beta libraries were built. Using its own MiXCR run on the multiplex PCR reads, TCRdb lists one record per CDR3 protein. The sample includes about 530,000 distinct CDR3 sequences, roughly 15% of them seen just once. The same specimen was also included in a second study, on T cells in Graves' hyperthyroidism and ophthalmopathy.

The chain uses TRBV5-4 and TRBJ2-3, with D hard to call. The source is a woman aged 35 to 59 with Graves disease. The material was peripheral blood mononuclear cells (PBMCs), obtained at new diagnosis, from a patient treated with antithyroid drugs. The CDR3 region is CASSAVLGDTQYF. DNA of the CDR3: TGTGCCAGCAGCGCAGTGCTAGGGGATACGCAGTATTTT.